This TCR beta chain appears in the sequencing data of a study of T cell responses to AZD1222 COVID-19 vaccine. Data came from immunoSEQ multiplex PCR; TCRdb stores just in-frame clones and leaves some out. Found here are approximately 150,000 clones, approximately 90% of them singletons; the top ten hold 2% to 3%. In germline, CDR1 is LNHDA, CDR2 SQIVND (reference sequence). Trimming took 7 bases from V and 0 from J, leaving 15 bases between them. The CDR3 totals 15 residues. Regarding the study as a whole: Unmutated variant regions are reportedly targeted by nearly half of spike-specific TCRs. In a largely white British group with more females than males, clonal diversity was possibly underestimated.

With respect to this clone: Its specificity is unknown.

The chain employs TRBV19 and TRBJ1-1; D might be TRBD1 (6 bases). The source of this sequence is an adult in good health. The sample here was peripheral blood, taken on day 0 of AZD1222 vaccination. In nucleotides, the CDR3 is TGTGCCAGTATCCAATCCGGGACAATGAACACTGAAGCTTTCTTT. This gives the protein CASIQSGTMNTEAFF.